This is a list of T cell receptor beta chains from one sample in a study of T cells in Graves' hyperthyroidism and ophthalmopathy. TCRdb ran MiXCR on the multiplex PCR reads and lists one entry per CDR3 protein. The data hold hundreds of thousands of distinct CDR3 sequences, with around 38% observed a single time. The material sequenced was blood. All receptors derive from a man younger than 35 with Graves' hyperthyroidism. Each CDR3 is given with its conserved first and last residue. The order of the fields is J gene, D gene, V gene, clone size, CDR3 protein, CDR3 DNA. A D gene is named only where the DNA matches it firmly. A row's size may be missing; if present it is once, few, many or a size class.

j_gene: TRBJ2-7; d_gene: -; v_gene: TRBV4-1; abundance: few; CDR3aa: CASSQDPDVNEQYF; CDR3nt: TGCGCCAGCAGCCAAGATCCGGACGTTAACGAGCAGTACTTC
j_gene: TRBJ2-7; d_gene: -; v_gene: TRBV20-1; abundance: many; CDR3aa: CSAREIDEQYF; CDR3nt: TGCAGTGCTAGGGAGATCGACGAGCAGTACTTC
j_gene: TRBJ1-2; d_gene: -; v_gene: TRBV10-2; abundance: -; CDR3aa: CASSESGLRGNGYTF; CDR3nt: TGCGCCAGCAGTGAGTCGGGACTGAGGGGCAATGGCTACACCTTC
j_gene: TRBJ1-2; d_gene: TRBD1; v_gene: TRBV7-3; abundance: few; CDR3aa: CASSPGTGFGYTF; CDR3nt: TGTGCCAGCAGCCCCGGGACAGGGTTTGGCTACACCTTC
j_gene: TRBJ1-6; d_gene: -; v_gene: TRBV6-5; abundance: many; CDR3aa: CASGPHSPLHF; CDR3nt: TGTGCCAGCGGGCCCCATTCACCCCTCCACTTT
j_gene: TRBJ1-6; d_gene: -; v_gene: TRBV7-2; abundance: many; CDR3aa: CASSTMWGYNSPLHF; CDR3nt: TGTGCCAGCAGCACCATGTGGGGTTATAATTCACCCCTCCACTTT
j_gene: TRBJ1-2; d_gene: -; v_gene: TRBV25-1; abundance: -; CDR3aa: CASSTPGTTLGRGYTF; CDR3nt: TGTGCCAGCAGTACCCCCGGGACAACCCTTGGCCGTGGCTACACCTTC
j_gene: TRBJ1-1; d_gene: -; v_gene: TRBV7-9; abundance: many; CDR3aa: CASSPFPGAEAFF; CDR3nt: TGTGCCAGCAGCCCCTTCCCCGGTGCTGAAGCTTTCTTT
j_gene: TRBJ2-5; d_gene: TRBD2; v_gene: TRBV2; abundance: -; CDR3aa: CASSEESGVSWAQYF; CDR3nt: TGTGCCAGCAGTGAAGAAAGCGGGGTCTCCTGGGCCCAGTACTTC
j_gene: TRBJ1-1; d_gene: -; v_gene: TRBV6-1; abundance: -; CDR3aa: CASSDQGFLNTEAFF; CDR3nt: TGTGCCAGCAGTGACCAGGGCTTCCTGAACACTGAAGCTTTCTTT
j_gene: TRBJ2-7; d_gene: TRBD2; v_gene: TRBV19; abundance: few; CDR3aa: CASGSGLAGGSEQYF; CDR3nt: TGTGCCAGTGGAAGTGGGCTAGCGGGAGGCTCCGAGCAGTACTTC
j_gene: TRBJ1-2; d_gene: -; v_gene: TRBV10-3; abundance: few; CDR3aa: CASSEARAVDGYTF; CDR3nt: TGTGCCAGCAGTGAAGCGCGAGCGGTTGACGGCTACACCTTC
j_gene: TRBJ1-2; d_gene: -; v_gene: TRBV2; abundance: -; CDR3aa: CASTGEEGFRGNTF; CDR3nt: TGTGCCAGCACTGGGGAAGAAGGGTTTCGGGGCAACACCTTC
j_gene: TRBJ2-7; d_gene: TRBD2; v_gene: TRBV7-2; abundance: few; CDR3aa: CASSPRSRDYRGEQYF; CDR3nt: TGTGCCAGCAGTCCCAGGAGCCGGGACTATAGGGGCGAGCAGTACTTC
j_gene: TRBJ1-2; d_gene: TRBD1; v_gene: TRBV15; abundance: -; CDR3aa: CATSRGRTGDYGYTF; CDR3nt: TGTGCCACCAGCAGAGGACGGACAGGGGACTATGGCTACACCTTC
j_gene: TRBJ2-2; d_gene: -; v_gene: TRBV20-1; abundance: few; CDR3aa: CSARMHLQGNTGELFF; CDR3nt: TGCAGTGCTAGAATGCATCTACAGGGGAACACCGGGGAGCTGTTTTTT
j_gene: TRBJ1-2; d_gene: -; v_gene: TRBV5-1; abundance: many; CDR3aa: CASSLDSTNYGYTF; CDR3nt: TGCGCCAGCAGCTTGGACAGTACTAACTATGGCTACACCTTC
j_gene: TRBJ1-6; d_gene: TRBD1; v_gene: TRBV7-8; abundance: few; CDR3aa: CASSPPETGVNSPLHF; CDR3nt: TGTGCCAGCAGCCCCCCGGAGACAGGGGTCAATTCACCCCTCCACTTT
j_gene: TRBJ2-7; d_gene: -; v_gene: TRBV7-9; abundance: few; CDR3aa: CASSLGINGGYEQYF; CDR3nt: TGTGCCAGCAGCTTGGGTATTAATGGGGGCTACGAGCAGTACTTC
j_gene: TRBJ2-5; d_gene: -; v_gene: TRBV12-3/TRBV12-4; abundance: many; CDR3aa: CASTLGETQYF; CDR3nt: TGTGCCAGCACCCTAGGAGAGACCCAGTACTTC
j_gene: TRBJ1-6; d_gene: TRBD1; v_gene: TRBV19; abundance: many; CDR3aa: CASSLLGTANNSPLHF; CDR3nt: TGTGCCAGTAGCTTACTCGGGACAGCGAATAATTCACCCCTCCACTTT
j_gene: TRBJ1-4; d_gene: -; v_gene: TRBV5-1; abundance: many; CDR3aa: CASSPRQSTNEKLFF; CDR3nt: TGCGCCAGCAGCCCCCGGCAGTCGACTAATGAAAAACTGTTTTTT